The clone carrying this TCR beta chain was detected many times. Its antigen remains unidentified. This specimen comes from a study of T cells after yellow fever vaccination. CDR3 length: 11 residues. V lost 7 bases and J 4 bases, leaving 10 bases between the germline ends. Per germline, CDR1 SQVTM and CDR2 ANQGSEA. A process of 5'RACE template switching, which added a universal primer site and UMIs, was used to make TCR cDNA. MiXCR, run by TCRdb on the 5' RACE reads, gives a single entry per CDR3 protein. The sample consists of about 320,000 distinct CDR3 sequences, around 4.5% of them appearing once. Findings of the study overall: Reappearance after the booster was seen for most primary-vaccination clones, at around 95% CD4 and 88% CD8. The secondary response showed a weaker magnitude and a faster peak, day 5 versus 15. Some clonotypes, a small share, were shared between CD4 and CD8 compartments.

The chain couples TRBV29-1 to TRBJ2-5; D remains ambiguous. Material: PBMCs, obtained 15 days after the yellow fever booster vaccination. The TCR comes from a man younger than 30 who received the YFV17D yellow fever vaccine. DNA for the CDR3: TGCAGCGCTAAAGGGATAGAGACCCAGTACTTC. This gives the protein CSAKGIETQYF.